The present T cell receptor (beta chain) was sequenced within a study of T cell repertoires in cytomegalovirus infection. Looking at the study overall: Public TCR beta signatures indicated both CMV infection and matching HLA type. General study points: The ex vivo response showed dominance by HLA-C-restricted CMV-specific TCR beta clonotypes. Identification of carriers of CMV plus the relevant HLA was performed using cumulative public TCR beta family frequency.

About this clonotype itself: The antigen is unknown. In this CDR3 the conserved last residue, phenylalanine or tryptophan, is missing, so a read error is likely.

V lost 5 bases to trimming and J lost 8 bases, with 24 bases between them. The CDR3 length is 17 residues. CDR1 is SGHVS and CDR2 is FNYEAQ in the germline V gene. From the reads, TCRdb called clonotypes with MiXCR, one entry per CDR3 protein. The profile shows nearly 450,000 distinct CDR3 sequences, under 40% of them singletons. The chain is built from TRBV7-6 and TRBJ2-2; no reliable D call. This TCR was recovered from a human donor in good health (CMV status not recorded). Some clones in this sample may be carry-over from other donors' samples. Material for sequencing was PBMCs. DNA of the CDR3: TGTGCCAGCAGCCCCTCACAGCTAGGTGGGCAAGCTGGGGAGCTGTTTTTG. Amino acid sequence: CASSPSQLGGQAGELFL.